The sequence of this TCR beta chain was determined in a study of T-cell reconstitution after alpha-beta-depleted transplantation in children. The TCRbeta library was prepared with unique molecular identifiers. TCRdb re-analysed the PCR reads in MiXCR, keeping a single row per CDR3 protein. The repertoire has hundreds of thousands of distinct CDR3 sequences, roughly 13% of them found once; the top ten carry around 2%. A remark on this clonotype: The antigen remains unidentified.

Study findings and constraints: Roughly two months post-transplant, alpha-beta T cells reportedly originated from several hundred graft clones that had expanded. The origin of high day-60 TCRbeta diversity in some patients lay in surviving recipient T cells and thymic progenitors. One year after transplant, T-cell counts and diversity came mostly from newly produced T cells.

Here the sequenced sample was PBMCs, mostly from graft donor cells, taken 360 days after TCRalphabeta/CD19-depleted stem cell transplant. This TCR came from a male patient aged 10 to 17 who had a stem cell transplant for acute myeloid leukemia, so the T cells may come from the graft donor.

CDR3 nucleotides: TGTGCCAGCAGCTTAGGGGGGACTAGCGGGAGTTTCCCAGAGACCCAGTACTTC. Translation gives CASSLGGTSGSFPETQYF. The chain combines TRBV7-2 with TRBJ2-5; 14 nucleotides align to TRBD2. The CDR3 runs 18 residues. Germline-derived CDR1 and CDR2 are SGHTA and FQGNSA. The J segment lost 4 bases and the V segment lost 1 base, leaving 8 bases of the junction unmatched.